The 28 T cell receptor beta chains below all came from one sample that was sequenced in a study of blood T cell repertoires in COVID-19 (dated by TCRdb to 2020 to 2021). The library was produced with the immunoSEQ multiplex PCR assay. This immuneACCESS table, as held by TCRdb, lists in-frame sequences with V and J called but not all clones. Of the missing ones, under half trace to an unresolved V gene in checked studies; the others have no known cause. The table for this sample lists 200,000 to 250,000 clones; about 86% of them were counted only once. The ten biggest clones cover roughly a tenth of the sample. Sequencing input: peripheral blood. All receptors come from a woman in her forties or fifties with COVID-19, enrolled during active disease.

This clone has more than one count but fewer than ten. The V call is TRBV6-5, the J call TRBJ1-1, with no clear D. The CDR3 covers 14 residues. Germline values: CDR1 MNHEY, CDR2 SVGAGI. V was clipped by 7 bases and J by 10 bases, with 22 bases between them. The CDR3 loop is CASIVMGGGLGAFF. CDR3 nucleotide sequence: TGTGCCAGCATTGTAATGGGAGGCGGGCTGGGAGCTTTCTTT.

V and J are TRBV21-1 and TRBJ1-6; the table names TRBD1, a call not compared with the DNA. TRBV21-1 is a recognized pseudogene. CDR3 length equals 15 residues. CDR3 loop: CASNLGQAVNSPLHF. CDR3 coding DNA: TGTGCCAGCAATTTGGGACAGGCGGTTAATTCACCCCTCCACTTT.

The V and J genes are TRBV11-3 and TRBJ1-3; no clear D gene. V shed 2 bases and J shed 0 bases, with 8 bases lying between them. The CDR3 contains 15 residues. Germline CDR1 is SGHNT and CDR2 is YENEEA. CDR3 loop: CASSLRRDSGNTIYF. The CDR3 DNA reads TGTGCCAGCAGCTTAAGGAGAGACTCTGGAAACACCATATATTTT.

This clone showed up just a few times. The chain has TRBV5-1 and TRBJ2-5; D gene uncertain. Germline-derived CDR1 and CDR2 are SGHRS and YFSETQ. V was pared by 0 bases and J by 2 bases, with 11 bases between. CDR3 size: 15 residues. The CDR3 here is CASSLGLTPQETQYF. CDR3 bases: TGCGCCAGCAGCTTGGGACTCACACCTCAAGAGACCCAGTACTTC. The whole variable domain, remainder taken from reference TRBV5-1 and TRBJ2-5, is KAGVTQTPRYLIKTRGQQVTLSCSPISGHRSVSWYQQTPGQGLQFLFEYFSETQRNKGNFPGRFSGRQFSNSRSEMNVSTLELGDSALYLCASSLGLTPQETQYFGPGTRLLVL.

CDR3 loop: CASSYGGTLGDTQYF. The CDR3 nucleotides read TGTGCCAGCAGTTACGGGGGGACCCTTGGGGATACGCAGTATTTT. The V and J genes are TRBV6-2 or TRBV6-3 and TRBJ2-3; D might be TRBD2 (6 bases). With 2 bases removed from V and 6 bases from J, the gap between germline ends came to 15 bases. Germline V gene sequence: CDR1 MNHEY, CDR2 SVGEGT. This CDR3 comprises 15 residues.

V gene TRBV6-6 combines with J gene TRBJ2-7; TRBD2 might be the D (6 bases). Germline CDR1 is MNHNY and CDR2 is SVGAGI (reference sequence). The CDR3 contains 14 residues. Deletions cut 2 bases from V and 3 bases from J, with 11 bases between. In DNA form, the CDR3 reads TGTGCCAGCAGTTACGGGGGGTTGCTCTACGAGCAGTACGTC. Protein: CASSYGGLLYEQYV.

This clone was observed a single time. V and J are TRBV9 and TRBJ1-1; D not certain. The ends were cut back, 3 bases at V and 7 bases at J, with 10 bases in the middle. The V gene's germline CDR1 is SGDLS and CDR2 YYNGEE. The CDR3 loop spans 12 amino acids. DNA for the CDR3: TGTGCCAGCAGCGAACTTGACTTTGAAGCTTTCTTT. This gives the protein CASSELDFEAFF. Full variable domain (remainder filled in from reference TRBV9 and TRBJ1-1): DSGVTQTPKHLITATGQRVTLRCSPRSGDLSVYWYQQSLDQGLQFLIQYYNGEERAKGNILERFSAQQFPDLHSELNLSSLELGDSALYFCASSELDFEAFFGQGTRLTVV.

The J gene is TRBJ1-2, the V gene TRBV10-2; TRBD1 might be the D (6 bases). Germline V gene sequence: CDR1 WSHSY, CDR2 SAAADI. CDR3 length: 15 amino acids. V was clipped by 4 bases and J by 3 bases, with 15 bases between them. CDR3 sequence: CASSGAGDHHYGYTF. The DNA for the CDR3 is TGCGCCAGCAGTGGGGCAGGGGACCATCACTATGGCTACACCTTC.

The J gene is TRBJ1-1, the V gene TRBV29-1; 7 nucleotides match TRBD1. V lost 4 bases, J lost 7 bases, and 12 bases stayed unmatched. This CDR3 has 14 amino acids. Germline V gives CDR1 SQVTM, CDR2 ANQGSEA. The CDR3 coding sequence is TGCAGCGTTGTAGATTTCCAGGGGGTATTTGAAGCTTTCTTT. Translation: CSVVDFQGVFEAFF.

This rearrangement joins TRBV28 to TRBJ1-2, with 9 bases that match TRBD1. The CDR3 is made up of 16 amino acids. Germline V CDR1 and CDR2: MDHEN, SYDVKM. V lost 2 bases to trimming and J lost 2 bases; unmatched junction nucleotides: 6. The chain's CDR3 is CASSLPSGQGNYGYTF. CDR3 DNA: TGTGCCAGCAGTTTACCCTCGGGACAGGGAAACTATGGCTACACCTTC.

V usage is TRBV11-3 and J usage is TRBJ2-5, with D maybe TRBD1 (6 bases). From germline, CDR1 is SGHNT and CDR2 YENEEA. V was shortened by 0 bases and J by 4 bases, with 12 bases between the two germline ends. The CDR3 has 15 amino acids. CDR3 residues: CASSLDQGPGETQYF. CDR3 bases: TGTGCCAGCAGCTTAGACCAGGGGCCGGGAGAGACCCAGTACTTC.

The V call is TRBV7-6, the J call TRBJ2-3; TRBD2 matches 15 bases. Germline assignment: CDR1 SGHVS and CDR2 FNYEAQ. V shed 4 bases and J 4 bases; nucleotides not matched to a gene: 15. The CDR3 has 20 amino acids. The CDR3 protein is CASSSTRTSGGAVQADTQYF. The CDR3 coding sequence is TGTGCCAGCAGCTCTACCCGGACTAGCGGGGGGGCAGTTCAAGCAGATACGCAGTATTTT.

The genes are TRBV12-3 or TRBV12-4 and TRBJ2-7, with a tentative D call TRBD1 (6 bases). Deletions cut 5 bases from V and 6 bases from J, with 14 bases between. The CDR3 has 13 amino acids. The CDR3 DNA is TGTGCCAGCAGTCGTCGACAGGATGGCGAGCAGTACTTC. Its translation is CASSRRQDGEQYF.

The rearrangement joins TRBV19 to TRBJ1-2; 9 bases map to TRBD1. Trimming at V came to 5 bases and at J to 4 bases, leaving 5 bases not matched to a gene. The CDR3 is 14 residues long. The V gene's germline CDR1 is LNHDA and CDR2 SQIVND (reference sequence). Written as DNA, the CDR3 is TGTGCCAGTAGTGAACAGGGGGCCGGCTATGGCTACACCTTC. Amino acid sequence: CASSEQGAGYGYTF.

The chain recombines TRBV29-1 with TRBJ1-2; 7 nucleotides agree with TRBD1. Germline V gene sequence: CDR1 SQVTM, CDR2 ANQGSEA. After removal of 4 bases from V and 4 bases from J, the junction contained 3 bases not matched to a gene. The CDR3 is made up of 12 amino acids. CDR3 DNA sequence: TGCAGCGTTGTACAGGGGACCTATGGCTACACCTTC. Protein: CSVVQGTYGYTF. Complete variable domain (other parts from reference TRBV29-1 and TRBJ1-2): SAVISQKPSRDICQRGTSLTIQCQVDSQVTMMFWYRQQPGQSLTLIATANQGSEATYESGFVIDKFPISRPNLTFSTLTVSNMSPEDSSIYLCSVVQGTYGYTFGSGTRLTVV.

There are a few counts of this clone. The chain uses TRBV18 and TRBJ2-1; D is perhaps TRBD2 (6 bases). The CDR3 has 14 amino acids. Germline CDR1 is KGHSH and CDR2 is LQKENI. Trimming pared 2 bases from V and 8 bases from J, leaving 13 bases between. This CDR3 reads CASSPLRGSDEQFF. In DNA, the CDR3 is TGTGCCAGCTCACCATTACGGGGGAGTGATGAGCAGTTCTTC.

The rearrangement links TRBV5-1 to TRBJ2-4; D possibly corresponds to TRBD2 (6 bases). Germline-derived CDR1 and CDR2 are SGHRS and YFSETQ. This CDR3 spans 16 amino acids. The ends were cut back, 4 bases at V and 9 bases at J, with 23 bases in the middle. The DNA of the CDR3 is TGCGCCAGCAGCCAAAGCGGGCTAACTAATTTAGGCATTCAGTACTTC. Residues: CASSQSGLTNLGIQYF.

The chain carries TRBV6-2 or TRBV6-3 and TRBJ1-2; possibly TRBD1 for D (6 bases). The CDR3 covers 13 residues. Germline V gene data show CDR1 as MNHEY and CDR2 as SVGEGT. V lost 4 bases and J lost 8, with 14 bases in between. DNA of the CDR3: TGTGCCAGCAGTTCCGTTTCAGGGGAAGGCTACACCTTC. Protein sequence: CASSSVSGEGYTF.

The rearrangement joins TRBV10-3 to TRBJ2-1, with 16 bases matching TRBD2. The germline gives CDR1 ENHRY, CDR2 SYGVKD. The CDR3 is 15 residues long. Trimming took 6 bases from V and 5 from J; bases not matched to a gene: 1. CDR3 loop: CAIRGTSGGDNEQFF. CDR3 sequence (DNA): TGTGCCATCAGAGGGACTAGCGGGGGGGACAATGAGCAGTTCTTC.

This clone was detected once. The chain uses TRBV3-1 (or the pseudogene TRBV3-2) and TRBJ1-5; the D is unclear. Trimming left V 5 bases short and J 2 bases short, with 10 bases between. The CDR3 loop spans 14 amino acids. Germline assignment: CDR1 LGHDT and CDR2 YNNKEL (reference sequence). DNA of the CDR3: TGTGCCAGCAGCGACGACACCGGCAATCAGCCCCAGCATTTT. Its protein is CASSDDTGNQPQHF.

The V and J genes are TRBV19 and TRBJ1-5; TRBD1 matches at 8 bases. The CDR3 sequence is 15 residues long. V was clipped by 4 bases and J by 0 bases; unmatched bases: 2. Per germline, CDR1 LNHDA and CDR2 SQIVND (reference sequence). CDR3 bases: TGTGCCAGTAGTACACAGGGGGATAGCAATCAGCCCCAGCATTTT. Protein sequence: CASSTQGDSNQPQHF.

The chain is built from TRBV2 and TRBJ1-5; tentatively, D is TRBD1 (6 bases). Germline V gene lookup returns CDR1 SNHLY and CDR2 FYNNEI. CDR3 length: 13 residues. The V end lost 7 bases, the J end lost 4 bases, and 11 bases lay between the germline ends. The CDR3 DNA follows: TGTGCCAGCAAAGGACAGCTAAATCAGCCCCAGCATTTT. It translates to CASKGQLNQPQHF. Full variable domain (missing parts from reference TRBV2 and TRBJ1-5): EPEVTQTPSHQVTQMGQEVILRCVPISNHLYFYWYRQILGQKVEFLVSFYNNEISEKSEIFDDQFSVERPDGSNFTLKIRSTKLEDSAMYFCASKGQLNQPQHFGDGTRLSIL.

V gene TRBV7-2 combines with J gene TRBJ2-5; D not resolved. The CDR3 sequence is 13 residues long. Germline CDR1 is SGHTA and CDR2 is FQGNSA. V was shortened by 3 bases and J by 5 bases, with 10 bases between the two germline ends. Written as DNA, the CDR3 is TGTGCCAGCAGCTTTCCGTCGCGGGAGACCCAGTACTTC. This codes for CASSFPSRETQYF.

This clone was counted a single time. The chain uses TRBV13 and TRBJ1-1, with a weak D call TRBD1 (6 bases). The CDR3 totals 13 residues. V shed 2 bases and J shed 4 bases, with 8 bases lying between them. Germline CDR1 reads PRHDT; CDR2 reads FYEKMQ (reference sequence). CDR3 coding DNA: TGTGCCAGCAGCTTAAGAGGGGGCACTGAAGCTTTCTTT. Translated, it gives CASSLRGGTEAFF.

There are a few counts of this clone. The chain uses TRBV6-4 and TRBJ2-1, with 8 bases lining up with TRBD2. V gave up 6 bases and J gave up 9 bases; unmatched junction bases: 7. The CDR3 runs 13 residues. CDR1 and CDR2 (germline): MRHNA, SNTAGT. DNA for the CDR3: TGTGCCAGCAGCGCGGGACTAGTGAGTGAGCAGTTCTTC. This translates into CASSAGLVSEQFF.

CDR3 sequence (DNA): TGTGCCAGTAAGGAGGGGCCTCTGAACACTGAAGCTTTCTTT. Protein product: CASKEGPLNTEAFF. The chain joins TRBV19 to TRBJ1-1; D perhaps matches TRBD1 (5 bases). This CDR3 has 14 amino acids. Trimming took off 7 bases at V and 0 bases at J, with 12 bases between the two ends. The germline gives CDR1 LNHDA, CDR2 SQIVND (reference sequence).

This chain links TRBV6-5 with TRBJ2-7, with D perhaps matching TRBD1 (6 bases). V was clipped by 6 bases and J by 2 bases, with 17 bases between them. Germline CDR1 reads MNHEY; CDR2 reads SVGAGI. This CDR3 spans 15 amino acids. The CDR3 coding sequence is TGTGCCAGCAGCTTTGGACAGTCATGGGCCTACGAGCAGTACGTC. Its translation: CASSFGQSWAYEQYV.

The chain carries TRBV19 and TRBJ2-2; TRBD2 is a possible D gene (6 bases). CDR3 length: 14 residues. Trimming removed 4 bases at V and 3 bases at J, with 9 bases between. CDR1 is LNHDA and CDR2 is SQIVND in the germline V gene (reference sequence). CDR3 bases: TGTGCCAGTAGTACCGGGGGAGACACCGGGGAGCTGTTTTTT. This encodes CASSTGGDTGELFF.